The 6 T cell receptor beta chains reported below all come from one sample, sequenced in a study of blood T cell repertoires in COVID-19. Libraries were prepared by immunoSEQ multiplex PCR; TCRdb keeps only in-frame clonotypes and omits some of them. The sample gives about 150,000 clones, approximately 90% of which show up once; roughly 4.3% is in the top ten. Material for sequencing was PBMCs or T cells enriched from blood (not recorded which). The receptors stem from a man aged 50-59 years who had recovered from COVID-19.

This chain connects TRBV6-5 to TRBJ2-3, with 9 bases matching TRBD2. The CDR3 extends over 16 amino acids. The V segment lost 2 bases and the J segment 2 bases; nucleotides outside the gene matches: 5. CDR1 is MNHEY, CDR2 SVGAGI, per germline. This chain's CDR3 is CASSYRLAGITDTQYF. CDR3 bases: TGTGCCAGCAGTTACAGGCTAGCGGGAATCACAGATACGCAGTATTTT.

This clone was counted a single time. The chain joins TRBV20-1 to TRBJ2-7; TRBD2 is a possible D gene (6 bases). The V and J ends lost 5 bases and 9 bases respectively, with 11 bases between them. CDR1 is DFQATT, CDR2 SNEGSKA, per germline (reference sequence). The CDR3 sequence is 10 residues long. The chain's CDR3 is CSARIGGQYF. CDR3 bases: TGCAGTGCTCGAATCGGGGGGCAGTACTTC.

The chain employs TRBV3-1 (or the pseudogene TRBV3-2) and TRBJ2-1; possibly TRBD2 for D (6 bases). CDR1 is LGHDT, CDR2 YNNKEL, per germline (reference sequence). V was pared by 1 base and J by 13 bases, with 20 bases between. The CDR3 covers 15 residues. The CDR3 DNA reads as TGTGCCAGCAGCCAAGGCGGGGAACTCTCCAGACCTCAGTTCTTC. Translating gives CASSQGGELSRPQFF.

The chain is built from TRBV20-1 and TRBJ2-3; 7 positions match TRBD2. Germline V CDR1 and CDR2: DFQATT, SNEGSKA (reference sequence). This CDR3 has 11 residues. The J segment lost 5 bases and the V segment lost 6 bases, leaving 2 bases of the junction unmatched. The DNA of the CDR3 is TGCAGTGCAGTAGCGGGAGATACGCAGTATTTT. It specifies CSAVAGDTQYF.

The rearrangement uses TRBV10-1 and TRBJ2-2; 7 bases fit TRBD2. V dropped 3 bases and J dropped 4; count of bases not matched to a gene: 2. The CDR3 consists of 14 residues. CDR1 and CDR2 (germline): WNHNN, SYGVQD (reference sequence). The DNA for the CDR3 is TGCGCCAGCAGTGACACGGGAGGCACCGGGGAGCTGTTTTTT. Translation: CASSDTGGTGELFF.

The chain recombines TRBV7-8 with TRBJ2-1, with a weak D call TRBD2 (7 bases). The CDR3 length is 16 residues. Trimming took 7 bases from V and 0 from J, leaving 16 bases between them. Per the germline V gene, CDR1 is SGHVS and CDR2 is FQNEAQ. The CDR3 is CASTRRGGSSYNEQFF. The CDR3 coding sequence is TGTGCCAGCACCCGGAGGGGGGGGAGCTCCTACAATGAGCAGTTCTTC.